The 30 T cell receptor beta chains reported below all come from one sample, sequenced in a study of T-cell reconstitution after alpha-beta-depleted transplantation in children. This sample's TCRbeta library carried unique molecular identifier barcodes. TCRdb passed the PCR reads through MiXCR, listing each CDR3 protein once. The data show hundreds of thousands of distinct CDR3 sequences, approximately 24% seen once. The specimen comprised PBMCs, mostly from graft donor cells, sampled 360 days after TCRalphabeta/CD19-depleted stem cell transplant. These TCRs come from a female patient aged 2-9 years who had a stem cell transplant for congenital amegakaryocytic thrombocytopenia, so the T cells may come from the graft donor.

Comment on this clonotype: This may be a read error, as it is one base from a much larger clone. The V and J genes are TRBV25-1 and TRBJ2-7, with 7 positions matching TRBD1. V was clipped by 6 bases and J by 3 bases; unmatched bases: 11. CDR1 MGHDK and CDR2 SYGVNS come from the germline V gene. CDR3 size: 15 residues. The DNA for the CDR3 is TGTGCCAGCAGGTCGACGGGACAGAATTGCTACGAGCAGTACTTC. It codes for CASRSTGQNCYEQYF.

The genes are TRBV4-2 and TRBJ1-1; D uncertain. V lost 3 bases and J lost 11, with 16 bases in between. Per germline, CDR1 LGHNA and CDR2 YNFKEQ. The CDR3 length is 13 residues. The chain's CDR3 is CASSQPRQPVAFF. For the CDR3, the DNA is TGTGCCAGCAGCCAGCCTCGGCAGCCAGTGGCTTTCTTT.

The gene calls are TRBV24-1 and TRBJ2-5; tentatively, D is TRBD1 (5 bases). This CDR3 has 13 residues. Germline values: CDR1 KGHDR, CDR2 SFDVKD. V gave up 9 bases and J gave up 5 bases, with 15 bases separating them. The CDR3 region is CATAGQSWETQYF. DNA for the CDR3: TGTGCCACCGCCGGACAATCATGGGAGACCCAGTACTTC.

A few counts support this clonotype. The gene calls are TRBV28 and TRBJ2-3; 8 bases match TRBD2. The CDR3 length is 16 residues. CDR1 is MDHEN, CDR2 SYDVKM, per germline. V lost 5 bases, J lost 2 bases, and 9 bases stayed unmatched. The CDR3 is CASSLISGTTTDTQYF. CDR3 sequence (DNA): TGTGCCAGCAGTCTTATTAGCGGGACAACCACAGATACGCAGTATTTT.

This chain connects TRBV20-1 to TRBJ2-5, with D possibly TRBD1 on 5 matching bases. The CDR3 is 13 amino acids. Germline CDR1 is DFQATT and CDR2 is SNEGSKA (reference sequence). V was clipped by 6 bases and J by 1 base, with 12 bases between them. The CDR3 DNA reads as TGCAGTGCCTTGGGGCACGCCCAAGAGACCCAGTACTTC. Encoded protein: CSALGHAQETQYF.

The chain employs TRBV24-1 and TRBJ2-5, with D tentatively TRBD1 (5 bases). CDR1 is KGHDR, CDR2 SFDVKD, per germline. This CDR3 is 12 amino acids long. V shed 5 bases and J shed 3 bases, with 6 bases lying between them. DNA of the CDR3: TGTGCCACCAGTGCCAGGGAAGAGACCCAGTACTTC. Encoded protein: CATSAREETQYF.

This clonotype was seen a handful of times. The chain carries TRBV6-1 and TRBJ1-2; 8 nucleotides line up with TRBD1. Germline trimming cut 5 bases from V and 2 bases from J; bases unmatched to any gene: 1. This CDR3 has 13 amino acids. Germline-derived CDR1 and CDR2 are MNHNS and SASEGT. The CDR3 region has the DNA TGTGCCAGCAGTCGACAGGGGAACTATGGCTACACCTTC. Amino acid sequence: CASSRQGNYGYTF.

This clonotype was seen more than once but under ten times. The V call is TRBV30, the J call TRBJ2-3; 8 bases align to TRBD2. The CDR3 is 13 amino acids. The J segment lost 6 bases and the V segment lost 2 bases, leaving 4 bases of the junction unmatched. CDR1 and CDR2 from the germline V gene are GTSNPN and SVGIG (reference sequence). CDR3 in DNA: TGTGCCTGGAGTCATCTAGCGGGTGATACGCAGTATTTT. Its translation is CAWSHLAGDTQYF.

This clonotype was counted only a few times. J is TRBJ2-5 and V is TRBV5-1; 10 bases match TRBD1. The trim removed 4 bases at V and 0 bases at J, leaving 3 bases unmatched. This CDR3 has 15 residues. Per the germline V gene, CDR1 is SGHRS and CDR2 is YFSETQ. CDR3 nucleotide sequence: TGCGCCAGCAGCCAGGGACAGGGGAACCAAGAGACCCAGTACTTC. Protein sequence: CASSQGQGNQETQYF. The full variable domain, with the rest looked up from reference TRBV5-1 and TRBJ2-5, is KAGVTQTPRYLIKTRGQQVTLSCSPISGHRSVSWYQQTPGQGLQFLFEYFSETQRNKGNFPGRFSGRQFSNSRSEMNVSTLELGDSALYLCASSQGQGNQETQYFGPGTRLLVL.

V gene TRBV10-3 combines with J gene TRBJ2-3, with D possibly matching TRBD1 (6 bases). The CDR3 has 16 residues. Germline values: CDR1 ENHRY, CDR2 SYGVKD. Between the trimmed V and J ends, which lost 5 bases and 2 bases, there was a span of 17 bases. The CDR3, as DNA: TGTGCCATCAGTCCATTCAGGGGCATAGACACAGATACGCAGTATTTT. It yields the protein CAISPFRGIDTDTQYF.

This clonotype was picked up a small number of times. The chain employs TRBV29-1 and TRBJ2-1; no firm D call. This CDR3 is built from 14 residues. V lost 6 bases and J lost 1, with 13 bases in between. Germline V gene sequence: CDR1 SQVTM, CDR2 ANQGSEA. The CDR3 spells CSVRSRNSYNEQFF. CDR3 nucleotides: TGCAGCGTCCGTTCGCGGAATTCCTACAATGAGCAGTTCTTC.

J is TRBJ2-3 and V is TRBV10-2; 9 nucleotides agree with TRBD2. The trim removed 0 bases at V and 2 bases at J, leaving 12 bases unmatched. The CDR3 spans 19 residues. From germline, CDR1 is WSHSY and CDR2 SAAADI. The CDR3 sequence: CASSESSWGAGGPTDTQYF. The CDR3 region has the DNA TGCGCCAGCAGTGAGTCGTCATGGGGTGCGGGGGGGCCCACAGATACGCAGTATTTT.

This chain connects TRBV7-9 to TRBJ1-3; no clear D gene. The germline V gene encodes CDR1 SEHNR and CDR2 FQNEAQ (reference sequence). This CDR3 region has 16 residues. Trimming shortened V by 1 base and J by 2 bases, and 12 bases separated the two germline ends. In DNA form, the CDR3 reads TGTGCCAGCAGCTTAGGCGATGGTGATCCTGGAAACACCATATATTTT. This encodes CASSLGDGDPGNTIYF.

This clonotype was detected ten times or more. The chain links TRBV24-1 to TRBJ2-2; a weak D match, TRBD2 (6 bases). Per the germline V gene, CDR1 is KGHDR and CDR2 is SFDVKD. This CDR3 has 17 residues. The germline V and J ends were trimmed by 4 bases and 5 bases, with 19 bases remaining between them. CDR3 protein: CATSEHWSTSRTGELFF. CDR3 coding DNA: TGTGCCACCAGTGAACATTGGAGCACTAGCAGAACCGGGGAGCTGTTTTTT.

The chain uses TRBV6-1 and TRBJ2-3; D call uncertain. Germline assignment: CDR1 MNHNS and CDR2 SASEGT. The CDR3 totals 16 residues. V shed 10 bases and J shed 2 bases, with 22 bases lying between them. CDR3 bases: TGTGCCACCAAGGTGGGCCGGGTAAGAGACACAGATACGCAGTATTTT. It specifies CATKVGRVRDTDTQYF.

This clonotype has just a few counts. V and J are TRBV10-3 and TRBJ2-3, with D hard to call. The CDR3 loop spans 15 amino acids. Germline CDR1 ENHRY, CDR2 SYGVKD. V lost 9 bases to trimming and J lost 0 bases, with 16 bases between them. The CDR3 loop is CAIRAIYTSTDTQYF. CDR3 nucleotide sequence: TGTGCCATTCGCGCGATCTACACTAGCACAGATACGCAGTATTTT.

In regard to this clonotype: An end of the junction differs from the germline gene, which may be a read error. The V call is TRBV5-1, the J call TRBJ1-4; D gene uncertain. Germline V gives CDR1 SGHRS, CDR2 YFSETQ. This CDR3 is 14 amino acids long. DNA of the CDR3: TGCGCCAGCAGCTTTACAGCAACTAATGAAAAACGGTTTTTT. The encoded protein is CASSFTATNEKRFF.

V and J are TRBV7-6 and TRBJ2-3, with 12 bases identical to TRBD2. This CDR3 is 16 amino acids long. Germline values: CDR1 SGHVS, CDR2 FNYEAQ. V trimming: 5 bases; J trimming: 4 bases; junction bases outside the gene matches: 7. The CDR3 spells CASSPRLAGASDTQYF. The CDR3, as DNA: TGTGCCAGCAGCCCGAGACTAGCGGGGGCATCAGATACGCAGTATTTT.

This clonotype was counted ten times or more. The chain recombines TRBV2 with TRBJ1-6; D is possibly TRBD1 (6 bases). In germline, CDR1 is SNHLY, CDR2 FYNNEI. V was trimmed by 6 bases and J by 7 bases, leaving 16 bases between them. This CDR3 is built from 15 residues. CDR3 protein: CASSPRGDGNSPLHF. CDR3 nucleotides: TGTGCCAGCAGCCCGAGGGGGGATGGGAATTCACCCCTCCACTTT.

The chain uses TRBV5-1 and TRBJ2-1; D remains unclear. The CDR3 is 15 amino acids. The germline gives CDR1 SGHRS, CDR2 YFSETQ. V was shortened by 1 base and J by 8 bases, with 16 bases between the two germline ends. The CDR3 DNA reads TGCGCCAGCAGCTTGTCCCGGACCACTGGCGATGAGCAGTTCTTC. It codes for CASSLSRTTGDEQFF. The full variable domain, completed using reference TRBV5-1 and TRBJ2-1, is KAGVTQTPRYLIKTRGQQVTLSCSPISGHRSVSWYQQTPGQGLQFLFEYFSETQRNKGNFPGRFSGRQFSNSRSEMNVSTLELGDSALYLCASSLSRTTGDEQFFGPGTRLTVL.

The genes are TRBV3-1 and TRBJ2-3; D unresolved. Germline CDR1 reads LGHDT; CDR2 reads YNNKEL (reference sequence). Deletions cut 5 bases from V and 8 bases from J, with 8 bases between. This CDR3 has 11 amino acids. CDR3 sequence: CASSAGATQYF. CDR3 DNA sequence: TGTGCCAGCAGCGCCGGCGCTACGCAGTATTTT.

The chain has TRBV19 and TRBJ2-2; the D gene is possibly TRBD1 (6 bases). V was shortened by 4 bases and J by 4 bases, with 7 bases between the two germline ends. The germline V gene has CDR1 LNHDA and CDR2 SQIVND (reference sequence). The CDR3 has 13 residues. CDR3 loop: CASSRGGTGELFF. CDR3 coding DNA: TGTGCCAGTAGTAGAGGGGGCACCGGGGAGCTGTTTTTT.

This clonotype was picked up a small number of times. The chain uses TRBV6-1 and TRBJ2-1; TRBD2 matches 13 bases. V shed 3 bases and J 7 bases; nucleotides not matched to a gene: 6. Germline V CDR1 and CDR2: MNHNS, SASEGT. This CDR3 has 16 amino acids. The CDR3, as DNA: TGTGCCAGCAGTGATCGACTAGCGGGAGGTTGGAATGAGCAGTTCTTC. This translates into CASSDRLAGGWNEQFF.

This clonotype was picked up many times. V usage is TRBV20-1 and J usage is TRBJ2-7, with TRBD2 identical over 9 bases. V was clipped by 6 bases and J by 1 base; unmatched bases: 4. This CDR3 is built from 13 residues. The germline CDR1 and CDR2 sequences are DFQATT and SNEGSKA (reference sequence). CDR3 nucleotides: TGCAGTGCCTCGGGACTAGCATCCTACGAGCAGTACTTC. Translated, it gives CSASGLASYEQYF.

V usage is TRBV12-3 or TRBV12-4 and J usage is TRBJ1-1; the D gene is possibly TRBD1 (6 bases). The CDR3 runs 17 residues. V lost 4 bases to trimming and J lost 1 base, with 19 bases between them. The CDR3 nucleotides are TGTGCCAGCAGTTCAGAGACAGGCCGCTTTCCGAACACTGAAGCTTTCTTT. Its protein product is CASSSETGRFPNTEAFF.

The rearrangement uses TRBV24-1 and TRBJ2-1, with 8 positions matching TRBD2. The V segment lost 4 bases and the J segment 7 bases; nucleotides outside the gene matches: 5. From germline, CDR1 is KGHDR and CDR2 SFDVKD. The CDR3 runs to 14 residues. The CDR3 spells CATSEGAGGNEQFF. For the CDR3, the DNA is TGTGCCACCAGTGAAGGCGCGGGGGGTAATGAGCAGTTCTTC.

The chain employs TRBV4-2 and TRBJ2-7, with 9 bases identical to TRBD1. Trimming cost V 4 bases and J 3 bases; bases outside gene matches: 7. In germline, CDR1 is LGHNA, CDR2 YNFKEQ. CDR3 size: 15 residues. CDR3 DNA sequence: TGTGCCAGCAGCCGCGACAGGGGGTTTGGCTACGAGCAGTACTTC. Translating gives CASSRDRGFGYEQYF.

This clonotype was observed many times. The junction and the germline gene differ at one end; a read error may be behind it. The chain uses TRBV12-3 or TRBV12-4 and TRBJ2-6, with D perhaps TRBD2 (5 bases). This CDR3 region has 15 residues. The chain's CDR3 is CASSFGGSGANVLTF. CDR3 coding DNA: TGCGCCAGCAGTTTTGGAGGCTCTGGGGCCAACGTCCTGACTTTC.

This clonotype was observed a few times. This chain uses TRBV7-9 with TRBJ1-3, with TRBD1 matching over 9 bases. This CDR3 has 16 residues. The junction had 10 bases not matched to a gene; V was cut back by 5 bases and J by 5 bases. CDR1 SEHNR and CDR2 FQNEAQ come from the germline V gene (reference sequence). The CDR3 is CASSDTGTGLRNTIYF. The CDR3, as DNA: TGTGCCAGCAGCGACACCGGGACAGGGTTAAGAAACACCATATATTTT. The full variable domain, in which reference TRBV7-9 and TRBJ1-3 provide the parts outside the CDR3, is DTGVSQNPRHKITKRGQNVTFRCDPISEHNRLYWYRQTLGQGPEFLTYFQNEAQLEKSRLLSDRFSAERPKGSFSTLEIQRTEQGDSAMYLCASSDTGTGLRNTIYFGEGSWLTVV.

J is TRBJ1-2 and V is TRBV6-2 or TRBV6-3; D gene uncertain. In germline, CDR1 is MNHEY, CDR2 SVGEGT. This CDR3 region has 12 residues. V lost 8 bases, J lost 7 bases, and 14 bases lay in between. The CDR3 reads CASGPGIFGYTF. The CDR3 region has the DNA TGTGCCAGCGGTCCCGGGATCTTTGGCTACACCTTC.